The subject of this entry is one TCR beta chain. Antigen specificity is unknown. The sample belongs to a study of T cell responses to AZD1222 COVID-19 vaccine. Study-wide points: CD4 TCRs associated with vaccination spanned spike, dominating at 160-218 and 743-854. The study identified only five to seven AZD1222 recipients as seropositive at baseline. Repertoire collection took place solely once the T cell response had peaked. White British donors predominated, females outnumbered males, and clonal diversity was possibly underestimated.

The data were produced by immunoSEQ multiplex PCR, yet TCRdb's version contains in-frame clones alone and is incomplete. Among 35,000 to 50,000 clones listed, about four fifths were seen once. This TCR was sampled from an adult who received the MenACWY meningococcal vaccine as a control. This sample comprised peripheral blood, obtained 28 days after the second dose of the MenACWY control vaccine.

The chain's CDR3 is CASSRQGGGTTEAFF. The CDR3 region has the DNA TGTGCCAGCTCACGACAGGGAGGGGGTACTACTGAAGCTTTCTTT. The gene calls are TRBV18 and TRBJ1-1; 7 positions agree with TRBD1. The CDR3 totals 15 residues. The germline V gene has CDR1 KGHSH and CDR2 LQKENI. With 4 bases clipped from V and 5 bases from J, the junction kept 10 bases outside the gene matches.